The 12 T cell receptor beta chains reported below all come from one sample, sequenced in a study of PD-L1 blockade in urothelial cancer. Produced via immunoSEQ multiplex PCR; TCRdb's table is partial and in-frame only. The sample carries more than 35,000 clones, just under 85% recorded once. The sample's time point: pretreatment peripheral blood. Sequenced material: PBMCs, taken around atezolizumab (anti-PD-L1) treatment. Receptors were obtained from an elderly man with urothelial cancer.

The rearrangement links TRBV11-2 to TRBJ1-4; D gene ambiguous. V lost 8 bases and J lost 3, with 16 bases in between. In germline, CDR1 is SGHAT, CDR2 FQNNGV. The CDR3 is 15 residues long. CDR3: CASARTGVPNEKLFF. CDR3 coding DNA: TGTGCCAGCGCCCGGACTGGGGTGCCTAATGAAAAACTGTTTTTT.

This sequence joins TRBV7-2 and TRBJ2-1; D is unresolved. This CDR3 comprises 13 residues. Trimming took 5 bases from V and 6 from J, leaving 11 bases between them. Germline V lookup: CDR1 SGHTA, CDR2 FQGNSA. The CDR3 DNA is TGTGCCAGCAGCCGATATATGAGCAATGAGCAGTTCTTC. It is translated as CASSRYMSNEQFF.

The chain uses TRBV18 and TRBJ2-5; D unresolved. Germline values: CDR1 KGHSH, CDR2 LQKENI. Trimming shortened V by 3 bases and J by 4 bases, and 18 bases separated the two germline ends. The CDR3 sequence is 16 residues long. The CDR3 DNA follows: TGTGCCAGCTCACCCGAATTAAGGCAGGAACGAGAGACCCAGTACTTC. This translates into CASSPELRQERETQYF.

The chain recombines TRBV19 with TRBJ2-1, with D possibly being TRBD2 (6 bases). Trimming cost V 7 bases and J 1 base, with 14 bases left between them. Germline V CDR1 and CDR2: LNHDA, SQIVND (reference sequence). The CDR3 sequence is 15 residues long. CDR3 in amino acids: CASTGSGSSYNEQFF. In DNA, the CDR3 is TGTGCCAGTACCGGTAGCGGTTCTTCCTACAATGAGCAGTTCTTC.

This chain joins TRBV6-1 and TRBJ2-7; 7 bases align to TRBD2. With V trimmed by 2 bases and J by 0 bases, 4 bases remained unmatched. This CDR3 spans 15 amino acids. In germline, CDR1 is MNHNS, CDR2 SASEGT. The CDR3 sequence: CASSENASGSYEQYF. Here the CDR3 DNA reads TGTGCCAGCAGTGAAAACGCTAGCGGCTCCTACGAGCAGTACTTC.

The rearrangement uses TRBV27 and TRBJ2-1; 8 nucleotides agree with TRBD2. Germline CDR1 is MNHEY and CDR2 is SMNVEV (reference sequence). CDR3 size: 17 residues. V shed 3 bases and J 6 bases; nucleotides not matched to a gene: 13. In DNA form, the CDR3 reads TGTGCCAGCAGTTTCTCCGGCGGGAGGCCCCCGGTCAATGAGCAGTTCTTC. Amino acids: CASSFSGGRPPVNEQFF.

The CDR3 nucleotides read TGTGCCAGCAGCTTAGGGACAGGAGACTATGGCTACACCTTC. Protein: CASSLGTGDYGYTF. The genes are TRBV7-8 and TRBJ1-2; 7 bases fit TRBD1. V dropped 1 base and J dropped 3; count of bases not matched to a gene: 2. Germline-derived CDR1 and CDR2 are SGHVS and FQNEAQ. This CDR3 comprises 14 residues.

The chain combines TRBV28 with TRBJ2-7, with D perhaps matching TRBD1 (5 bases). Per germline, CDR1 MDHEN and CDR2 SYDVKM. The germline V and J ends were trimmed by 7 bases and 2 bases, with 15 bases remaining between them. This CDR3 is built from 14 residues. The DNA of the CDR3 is TGTGCCAGCACTCCTGACAGCTTCCCCTACGAGCAGTACTTC. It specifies CASTPDSFPYEQYF.

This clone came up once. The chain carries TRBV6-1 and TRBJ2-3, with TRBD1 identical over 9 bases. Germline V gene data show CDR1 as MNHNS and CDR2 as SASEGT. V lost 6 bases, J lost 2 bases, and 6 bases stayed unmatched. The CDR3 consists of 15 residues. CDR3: CASRDRGLFTDTQYF. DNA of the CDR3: TGTGCCAGCAGGGACAGGGGCTTATTCACAGATACGCAGTATTTT.

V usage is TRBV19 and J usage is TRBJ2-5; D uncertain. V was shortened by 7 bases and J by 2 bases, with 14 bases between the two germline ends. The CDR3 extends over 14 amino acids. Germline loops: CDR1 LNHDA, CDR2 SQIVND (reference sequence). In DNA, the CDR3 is TGTGCCAGTACCTCTAGTGGGTTTCAAGAGACCCAGTACTTC. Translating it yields CASTSSGFQETQYF.

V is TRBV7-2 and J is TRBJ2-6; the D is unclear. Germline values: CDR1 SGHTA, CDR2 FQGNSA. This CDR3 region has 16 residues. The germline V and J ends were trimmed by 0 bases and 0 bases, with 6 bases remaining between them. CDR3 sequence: CASSLARSSGANVLTF. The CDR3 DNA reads TGTGCCAGCAGCTTAGCGAGGAGCTCTGGGGCCAACGTCCTGACTTTC.

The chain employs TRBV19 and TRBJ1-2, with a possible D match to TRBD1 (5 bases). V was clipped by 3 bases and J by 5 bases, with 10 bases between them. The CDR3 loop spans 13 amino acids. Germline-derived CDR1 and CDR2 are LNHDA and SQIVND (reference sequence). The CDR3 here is CASSIGGAYGYTF. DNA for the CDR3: TGTGCCAGTAGTATCGGAGGGGCGTATGGCTACACCTTC.